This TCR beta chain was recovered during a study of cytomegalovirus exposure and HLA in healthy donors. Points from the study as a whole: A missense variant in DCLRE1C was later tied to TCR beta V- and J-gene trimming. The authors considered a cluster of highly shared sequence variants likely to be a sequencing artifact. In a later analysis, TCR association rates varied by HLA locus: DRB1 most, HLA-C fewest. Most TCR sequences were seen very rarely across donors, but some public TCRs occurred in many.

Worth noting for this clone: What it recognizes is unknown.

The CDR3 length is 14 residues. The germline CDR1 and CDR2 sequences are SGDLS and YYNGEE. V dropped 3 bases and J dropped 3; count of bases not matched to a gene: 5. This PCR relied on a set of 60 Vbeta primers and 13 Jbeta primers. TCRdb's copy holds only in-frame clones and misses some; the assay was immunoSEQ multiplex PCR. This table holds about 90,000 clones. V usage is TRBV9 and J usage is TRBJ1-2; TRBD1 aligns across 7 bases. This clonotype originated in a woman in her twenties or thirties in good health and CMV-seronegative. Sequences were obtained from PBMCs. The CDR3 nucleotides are TGTGCCAGCAGCGCACGACAGGGAGACTATGGCTACACCTTC. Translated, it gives CASSARQGDYGYTF.